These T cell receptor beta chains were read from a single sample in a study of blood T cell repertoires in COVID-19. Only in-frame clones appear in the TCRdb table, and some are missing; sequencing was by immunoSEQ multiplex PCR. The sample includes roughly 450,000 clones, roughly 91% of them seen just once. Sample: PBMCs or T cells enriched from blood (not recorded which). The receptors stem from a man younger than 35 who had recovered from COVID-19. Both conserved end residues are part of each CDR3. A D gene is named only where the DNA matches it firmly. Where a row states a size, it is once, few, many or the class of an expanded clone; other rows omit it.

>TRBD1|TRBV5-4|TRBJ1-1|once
TGTGCCAGCGCATCTAGGGGGCCGCACACTGAAGCTTTCTTT
CASASRGPHTEAFF
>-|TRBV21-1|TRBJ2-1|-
TGTGCCAGCAGCCTCCGGGACAGGGAATATGAGCAGTTCTTC
CASSLRDREYEQFF
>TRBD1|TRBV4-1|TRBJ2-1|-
TGCGCCAGCAGCCAAGTTTCGGGCGGGACAGGGGGGTATCGATACAATGAGCAGTTCTTC
CASSQVSGGTGGYRYNEQFF
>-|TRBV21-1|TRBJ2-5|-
TGTGCCAGCAGCAAAAAGGTCACAAGCGGGAGAGGTGGAGAGACCCAGTACTTC
CASSKKVTSGRGGETQYF
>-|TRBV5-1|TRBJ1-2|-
TGCGCCAGCAGCCCAATGGGGGGGTACCCCGACTATGGCTACACCTTC
CASSPMGGYPDYGYTF
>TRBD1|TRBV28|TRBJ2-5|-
TGTGCCAGCAGTTCGGGACAGGGGGTTACGTCCACCCAGTACTTC
CASSSGQGVTSTQYF
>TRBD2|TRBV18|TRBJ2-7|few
TGTGCCAGCTCACCACCGATAGCGGGAGTGTACGAGCAGTACTTC
CASSPPIAGVYEQYF
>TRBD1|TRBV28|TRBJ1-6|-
TGTGCCAGCAGGTTGGGACAGTATAATTCACCCCTCCACTTT
CASRLGQYNSPLHF
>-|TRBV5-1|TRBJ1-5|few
TGCGCCAGCAGCTTGGAAGGGGTGAGCAATCAGCCCCAGCATTTT
CASSLEGVSNQPQHF
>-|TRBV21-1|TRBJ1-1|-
TGTGCCAGCAGCAAAATCAGGGCAGGGCCCTTATTTGACACTGAAGCTTTCTTT
CASSKIRAGPLFDTEAFF
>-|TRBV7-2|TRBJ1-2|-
TGTGCCAGCAGCTTGTTAGGAGGAAACTATGGCTACACCTTC
CASSLLGGNYGYTF
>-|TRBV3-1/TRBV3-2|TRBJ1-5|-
TGTGCCAGCAGCCAGTATCAGGGTGGCCAGCCCCAGCATTTT
CASSQYQGGQPQHF
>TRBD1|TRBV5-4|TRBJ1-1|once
TGTGCCAGCAGCCAGACAGGGGGAAACCCTGAAGCTTTCTTT
CASSQTGGNPEAFF
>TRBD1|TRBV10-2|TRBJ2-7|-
TGCGCCAGCAGTGAGTCGGGACAGGGCTCCGAGCAGTACTTC
CASSESGQGSEQYF
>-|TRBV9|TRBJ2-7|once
TGTGCCAGCAGCCCCGGGGGCTACGAGCAGTACTTC
CASSPGGYEQYF
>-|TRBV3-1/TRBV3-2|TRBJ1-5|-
TGTGCCAGCAGCCAAGACGGAGGGGGCAATCAGCCCCAGCATTTT
CASSQDGGGNQPQHF
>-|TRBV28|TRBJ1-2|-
TGTGCCAGCAGTTTAAGCCCCCAGGGCTACTATGGCTACACCTTC
CASSLSPQGYYGYTF
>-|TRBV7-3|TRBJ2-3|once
TGTGCCAGCAGCCCAAAGAGGGGGGATACGCAGTATTTT
CASSPKRGDTQYF
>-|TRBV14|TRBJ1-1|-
TGTGCCAGCAGCCAAGATATTTTCGGGGGGCTGGGTGCTTTCTTT
CASSQDIFGGLGAFF
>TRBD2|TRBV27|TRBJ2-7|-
TGTGCCAGCAGTTTGGCGGGAGGTGGTCACGAGCAGTACTTC
CASSLAGGGHEQYF